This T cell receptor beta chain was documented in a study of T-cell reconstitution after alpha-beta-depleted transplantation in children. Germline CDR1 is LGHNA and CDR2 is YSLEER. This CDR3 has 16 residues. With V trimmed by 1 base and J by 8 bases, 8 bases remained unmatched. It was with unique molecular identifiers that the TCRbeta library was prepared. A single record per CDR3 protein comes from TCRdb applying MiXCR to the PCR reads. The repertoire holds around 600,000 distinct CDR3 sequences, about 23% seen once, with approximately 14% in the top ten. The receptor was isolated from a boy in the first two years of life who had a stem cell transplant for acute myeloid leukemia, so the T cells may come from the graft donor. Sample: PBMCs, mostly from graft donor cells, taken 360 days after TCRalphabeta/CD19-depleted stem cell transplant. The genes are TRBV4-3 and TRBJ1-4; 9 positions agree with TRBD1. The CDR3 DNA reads TGCGCCAGCAGCCAAGGTCTGACAGGGGGACGGGAAAAACTGTTTTTT. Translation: CASSQGLTGGREKLFF.